This note documents a single T cell receptor (beta chain) sequence. PCR was run on genomic DNA. The TCR beta CDR3 region was amplified using 30 forward and 13 reverse primers. Each CDR3 protein is one row after TCRdb ran MiXCR on the multiplex PCR reads. The sample contains 280,000 or so distinct CDR3 sequences, around 50% of which appear only once. V lost 6 bases, J lost 1 base, and 8 bases stayed unmatched. Germline loops: CDR1 SGHKS, CDR2 YYEKEE (reference sequence). The CDR3 has 15 residues. These data come from a study of type 1 and type 2 diabetes patients. This sequence joins TRBV5-5 and TRBJ2-3; 7 bases match TRBD1. Sequencing was done on a sample of peripheral blood mononuclear cells (PBMCs). This TCR was recovered from a man aged 18 to 29 with type 2 diabetes. CDR3 sequence reads: CASNDPGQRTDTQYF. As DNA, the CDR3 is TGTGCCAGCAACGATCCGGGACAGCGCACAGATACGCAGTATTTT.